A single sample is the source of the 31 T cell receptor beta chains below, sequenced in a study of graft-versus-host responses after intestinal transplantation. Sequenced by immunoSEQ multiplex PCR; TCRdb stores in-frame clones only, minus some. This sample carries about 110,000 clones, 90% to 95% of them seen once, and the ten largest clones take 0.23%. No antigen is known for these receptors. The starting material was unstimulated CD4+ T cells sorted from spleen or lymph node cells, obtained before transplant. The receptors originated from a human donor who was the organ donor for an intestinal transplant.

The V and J genes are TRBV19 and TRBJ1-1, with D perhaps matching TRBD1 (5 bases). Germline CDR1 and CDR2: LNHDA and SQIVND (reference sequence). The CDR3 is 13 amino acids. V was cut by 5 bases and J by 0 bases, with 7 bases left in between. The DNA of the CDR3 is TGTGCCAGTAGTGAGGGGATGAACACTGAAGCTTTCTTT. Translation: CASSEGMNTEAFF. The full variable domain, in which reference TRBV19 and TRBJ1-1 provide the parts outside the CDR3, is DGGITQSPKYLFRKEGQNVTLSCEQNLNHDAMYWYRQDPGQGLRLIYYSQIVNDFQKGDIAEGYSVSREKKESFPLTVTSAQKNPTAFYLCASSEGMNTEAFFGQGTRLTVV.

This clone occurred once. The chain couples TRBV19 to TRBJ2-1, with D possibly TRBD1 on 5 matching bases. CDR3 length: 12 amino acids. Germline-derived CDR1 and CDR2 are LNHDA and SQIVND (reference sequence). V shed 8 bases and J shed 8 bases, with 13 bases lying between them. The CDR3: CASLSRVDEQFF. The CDR3 DNA reads as TGTGCCAGTTTATCCAGGGTCGATGAGCAGTTCTTC.

The V call is TRBV6-1, the J call TRBJ1-2; 10 bases are shared with TRBD1. This CDR3 has 15 residues. V lost 5 bases and J lost 5; bases outside the gene matches: 8. The germline V gene encodes CDR1 MNHNS and CDR2 SASEGT. For the CDR3, the DNA is TGTGCCAGCAGTTTAACCGGGACAGGGGCTTATGGCTACACCTTC. Encoded protein: CASSLTGTGAYGYTF.

The rearrangement links TRBV5-5 to TRBJ1-5; 7 bases map to TRBD1. Germline CDR1 is SGHKS and CDR2 is YYEKEE (reference sequence). V was clipped by 4 bases and J by 4 bases; unmatched bases: 11. The CDR3 has 16 amino acids. The chain's CDR3 is CASSQQPGTDNQPQHF. Written as DNA, the CDR3 is TGTGCCAGCAGCCAACAGCCCGGGACAGATAATCAGCCCCAGCATTTT.

V gene TRBV18 combines with J gene TRBJ2-2; D is unresolved. V gave up 6 bases and J gave up 6 bases, with 11 bases separating them. The CDR3 contains 13 residues. The germline gives CDR1 KGHSH, CDR2 LQKENI. CDR3 nucleotides: TGTGCCAGCTCCCTCGACACGTCCGGGGAGCTGTTTTTT. It translates to CASSLDTSGELFF.

V is TRBV10-3 and J is TRBJ2-7; tentative D call: TRBD2 (6 bases). The CDR3 has 13 amino acids. V was trimmed by 5 bases and J by 5 bases, leaving 13 bases between them. The germline V gene has CDR1 ENHRY and CDR2 SYGVKD. CDR3 amino acids: CAISPRDADEQYF. CDR3 DNA: TGTGCCATCAGTCCGCGGGACGCGGACGAGCAGTACTTC.

Comment on this clone: A junction end diverges from the germline sequence, so it may reflect a read error. This chain connects TRBV27 to TRBJ2-6; possibly TRBD1 for D (5 bases). Germline V gene lookup returns CDR1 MNHEY and CDR2 SMNVEV (reference sequence). The CDR3 spans 15 residues. This chain's CDR3 is CASSPTVSGANVPTF. The CDR3 bases are TGTGCCAGCAGTCCAACAGTCTCTGGGGCCAACGTCCCGACTTTC.

The chain carries TRBV23-1 and TRBJ2-4; no definite D call. TRBV23-1 is labeled an ORF, and its function is uncertain. Trimming stripped 0 bases from V and 1 base from J, with 19 bases between. The CDR3 runs to 19 residues. The CDR3, as DNA: TGCGCCAGCAGTCAATCGGCCGATACTCAGGTTTGGGCCAAAAACATTCAGTACTTC. Its translation is CASSQSADTQVWAKNIQYF.

Points on this clone: Other DNA sequences in the same sample also yield this CDR3. The gene calls are TRBV19 and TRBJ1-1, with D perhaps TRBD1 (5 bases). This CDR3 has 14 residues. Germline V gene data show CDR1 as LNHDA and CDR2 as SQIVND (reference sequence). Trimming shortened V by 3 bases and J by 1 base, and 9 bases separated the two germline ends. CDR3 nucleotides: TGTGCCAGTAGTATGGAGGGGTGGAACACTGAAGCTTTCTTT. As protein: CASSMEGWNTEAFF. The full variable domain, rest sourced from reference TRBV19 and TRBJ1-1, is DGGITQSPKYLFRKEGQNVTLSCEQNLNHDAMYWYRQDPGQGLRLIYYSQIVNDFQKGDIAEGYSVSREKKESFPLTVTSAQKNPTAFYLCASSMEGWNTEAFFGQGTRLTVV.

For this clone: Other DNA sequences in the same sample also yield this CDR3. The chain is built from TRBV28 and TRBJ2-2, with D maybe TRBD2 (6 bases). V shed 3 bases and J shed 5 bases, with 22 bases lying between them. The CDR3 is 18 residues long. Germline lookup yields CDR1 MDHEN and CDR2 SYDVKM. Here the CDR3 reads CASSFEPAWRETTGELFF. Written as DNA, the CDR3 is TGTGCCAGCAGTTTCGAACCGGCTTGGCGGGAAACTACCGGGGAGCTGTTTTTT.

The V and J genes are TRBV5-5 and TRBJ2-5, with TRBD2 matching 10 bases. With V trimmed by 2 bases and J by 3 bases, 7 bases remained unmatched. The CDR3 length is 16 residues. CDR1 is SGHKS, CDR2 YYEKEE, per germline (reference sequence). CDR3 protein: CASSFNSGTSEETQYF. The CDR3 DNA reads as TGTGCCAGCAGCTTTAATTCCGGGACTAGCGAAGAGACCCAGTACTTC.

The rearrangement links TRBV20-1 to TRBJ1-1; 8 nucleotides line up with TRBD1. CDR3 size: 11 residues. V shed 6 bases, J shed 5 bases, and the junction held 2 bases outside the gene matches. The germline V gene has CDR1 DFQATT and CDR2 SNEGSKA (reference sequence). The CDR3 sequence is CSARTGTEAFF. The DNA for the CDR3 is TGCAGTGCCCGGACAGGGACTGAAGCTTTCTTT.

The chain recombines TRBV6-1 with TRBJ2-2; 7 nucleotides line up with TRBD1. V was pared by 7 bases and J by 4 bases, with 6 bases of the junction left unmatched. Germline lookup yields CDR1 MNHNS and CDR2 SASEGT. This CDR3 spans 14 amino acids. The CDR3 nucleotides read TGTGCCAGCACCGCGACAGGGACCACCGGGGAGCTGTTTTTT. Protein: CASTATGTTGELFF.

The J gene is TRBJ2-5, the V gene TRBV29-1; a possible D gene is TRBD2 (6 bases). Trimming cost V 5 bases and J 5 bases, with 12 bases left between them. The CDR3 spans 12 residues. Germline CDR1 reads SQVTM; CDR2 reads ANQGSEA. The CDR3 sequence is CSVRRVIETQYF. The CDR3 DNA sequence: TGCAGCGTTCGGAGGGTAATCGAGACCCAGTACTTC.

The chain recombines TRBV9 with TRBJ2-6; D possibly uses TRBD1 or TRBD2 (5 bases each). From germline, CDR1 is SGDLS and CDR2 YYNGEE. Trimming pared 5 bases from V and 5 bases from J, leaving 17 bases between. The CDR3 covers 16 residues. In nucleotides, the CDR3 is TGTGCCAGCAGTGTTGGGACGGCTCTGTGGGCCAACGTCCTGACTTTC. The encoded protein is CASSVGTALWANVLTF. The complete variable domain, with remaining parts taken from reference TRBV9 and TRBJ2-6, reads DSGVTQTPKHLITATGQRVTLRCSPRSGDLSVYWYQQSLDQGLQFLIQYYNGEERAKGNILERFSAQQFPDLHSELNLSSLELGDSALYFCASSVGTALWANVLTFGAGSRLTVL.

The V gene is TRBV19, the J gene TRBJ1-4, with D perhaps TRBD1 (6 bases). Germline loops: CDR1 LNHDA, CDR2 SQIVND (reference sequence). This CDR3 spans 20 amino acids. Trimming took off 6 bases at V and 0 bases at J, with 26 bases between the two ends. The DNA for the CDR3 is TGTGCCAGTAGCCACCTGGGGCAGGGGCGAGGGGCTGCAACTAATGAAAAACTGTTTTTT. This translates into CASSHLGQGRGAATNEKLFF.

The genes are TRBV6-6 and TRBJ1-4, with D possibly matching TRBD1 (6 bases). Trimming removed 0 bases from V and 8 bases from J, with 16 bases in between. Germline CDR1 is MNHNY and CDR2 is SVGAGI (reference sequence). The CDR3 totals 16 residues. The CDR3 coding sequence is TGTGCCAGCAGTTACTCGTCAGGGGCCCTTTGGGAAAAACTGTTTTTT. Translation: CASSYSSGALWEKLFF.

For this clone: The junction and the germline gene differ at one end; a read error may be behind it. This rearrangement joins TRBV4-1 to TRBJ1-3; D is uncertain. The CDR3 consists of 15 residues. The V gene's germline CDR1 is MGHRA and CDR2 YSYEKL. The CDR3 here is CASSQDGFSGDTIYF. CDR3 DNA: TGCGCCAGCAGCCAAGACGGTTTCTCTGGAGACACCATATATTTT.

The chain recombines TRBV27 with TRBJ2-7; D is possibly TRBD2 (5 bases). The CDR3 has 15 amino acids. The germline V and J ends were trimmed by 2 bases and 6 bases, with 17 bases remaining between them. Germline V gene sequence: CDR1 MNHEY, CDR2 SMNVEV (reference sequence). The CDR3 protein is CASSLHSLAPLEQYF. The CDR3 nucleotides read TGTGCCAGCAGTTTACATAGTCTAGCCCCCCTCGAGCAGTACTTC.

The chain's CDR3 is CASRRGAAGGYNEQFF. The CDR3, as DNA: TGTGCCAGCAGGCGGGGGGCAGCGGGAGGCTACAATGAGCAGTTCTTC. This rearrangement joins TRBV5-7 to TRBJ2-1; 9 nucleotides match TRBD2. TRBV5-7 is sorted into the ORF group, with uncertain function. CDR3 length equals 16 residues. V was pared by 5 bases and J by 3 bases, with 9 bases of the junction left unmatched.

DNA of the CDR3: TGTGCCAGTAGTATTCAGGGATCTGGTGGCTACACCTTC. Its protein product is CASSIQGSGGYTF. The J gene is TRBJ1-2, the V gene TRBV19; D may be TRBD1 (5 bases). The V end was cut by 3 bases, the J end by 7 bases, with 12 bases between. Germline values: CDR1 LNHDA, CDR2 SQIVND (reference sequence). The CDR3 totals 13 residues.

The chain recombines TRBV5-4 with TRBJ2-1; 8 bases are a match to TRBD1. The CDR3 is 13 amino acids. Germline V CDR1 and CDR2: SGHNT, YYREEE (reference sequence). V was clipped by 9 bases and J by 1 base; unmatched bases: 3. This chain's CDR3 is CAIRTGSYNEQFF. The CDR3 nucleotides read TGTGCCATCAGGACAGGGTCCTACAATGAGCAGTTCTTC.

The chain couples TRBV19 to TRBJ1-1; 7 bases agree with TRBD1. The CDR3 length is 14 residues. Unmatched junction bases numbered 7, after V lost 4 bases and J lost 5 bases. CDR1 and CDR2 (germline): LNHDA, SQIVND (reference sequence). CDR3 in DNA: TGTGCCAGTAGTAATAGGGGGCAGAGGACTGAAGCTTTCTTT. It codes for CASSNRGQRTEAFF.

V gene TRBV10-3 combines with J gene TRBJ2-2; 8 bases are shared with TRBD2. The length of the CDR3 is 15 residues. The V and J ends lost 4 bases and 4 bases, in that order; junction bases with no gene match: 5. Germline lookup yields CDR1 ENHRY and CDR2 SYGVKD. The CDR3 nucleotides are TGTGCCATCAGTGGGCAAGCGGGAGCCACCGGGGAGCTGTTTTTT. This gives the protein CAISGQAGATGELFF.

V is TRBV15 and J is TRBJ2-2; the D gene could be TRBD1 or TRBD2 (5 bases each). In germline, CDR1 is LNHNV, CDR2 YYDKDF (reference sequence). Trimming stripped 0 bases from V and 6 bases from J, with 20 bases between. This CDR3 is 18 amino acids long. Written as DNA, the CDR3 is TGTGCCACCAGCAGAGATATCGGGGCGGCAGGGTATGCCGGGGAGCTGTTTTTT. It translates to CATSRDIGAAGYAGELFF.

The chain has TRBV4-1 and TRBJ2-2, with 7 bases identical to TRBD2. Germline CDR1 is MGHRA and CDR2 is YSYEKL. This CDR3 comprises 15 residues. V lost 4 bases, J lost 3 bases, and 5 bases stayed unmatched. The chain's CDR3 is CASSRGLVDTGELFF. As DNA, the CDR3 is TGCGCCAGCAGCCGAGGACTAGTCGACACCGGGGAGCTGTTTTTT.

This clone was recorded a few times. V and J are TRBV2 and TRBJ1-2, with D perhaps TRBD1 (6 bases). Between the trimmed V and J ends, which lost 4 bases and 7 bases, there was a span of 10 bases. The CDR3 totals 12 residues. CDR1 and CDR2 from the germline V gene are SNHLY and FYNNEI. This CDR3 reads CASSAQGFGYTF. CDR3 coding DNA: TGTGCCAGCAGTGCACAGGGATTTGGCTACACCTTC.

The chain uses TRBV5-1 and TRBJ2-5, with 8 bases aligning to TRBD2. This CDR3 contains 17 residues. Germline CDR1 reads SGHRS; CDR2 reads YFSETQ. The V segment lost 4 bases and the J segment 5 bases; nucleotides outside the gene matches: 16. The CDR3 nucleotides read TGCGCCAGCAGCCTCCGTGATAGCGGGATAGGAGAGGAGACCCAGTACTTC. Protein: CASSLRDSGIGEETQYF.

The gene calls are TRBV2 and TRBJ2-1; D is unclear. Per the germline V gene, CDR1 is SNHLY and CDR2 is FYNNEI. The CDR3 runs to 15 residues. Deletions cut 6 bases from V and 4 bases from J, with 16 bases between. CDR3 region: CASRVYGMGYNEQFF. The CDR3 region has the DNA TGTGCCAGCAGGGTCTATGGGATGGGGTACAATGAGCAGTTCTTC.

The rearrangement links TRBV19 to TRBJ1-2, with 11 bases matching TRBD1. This CDR3 is built from 14 residues. Germline trimming cut 9 bases from V and 5 bases from J; bases unmatched to any gene: 8. Germline V gene lookup returns CDR1 LNHDA and CDR2 SQIVND (reference sequence). As DNA, the CDR3 is TGTGCCAGAGGACAGGGGGCTTTCCCGTATGGCTACACCTTC. Encoded protein: CARGQGAFPYGYTF.

The CDR3 coding sequence is TGTGCCAGCAGCTCCTCGGGACTAGCGGGAGGGACCCAGTACTTC. Its translation: CASSSSGLAGGTQYF. This chain joins TRBV7-9 and TRBJ2-5, with 15 bases identical to TRBD2. Germline-derived CDR1 and CDR2 are SEHNR and FQNEAQ (reference sequence). The CDR3 loop spans 15 amino acids. Trimming removed 4 bases from V and 7 bases from J; junction bases left unmatched: 4.